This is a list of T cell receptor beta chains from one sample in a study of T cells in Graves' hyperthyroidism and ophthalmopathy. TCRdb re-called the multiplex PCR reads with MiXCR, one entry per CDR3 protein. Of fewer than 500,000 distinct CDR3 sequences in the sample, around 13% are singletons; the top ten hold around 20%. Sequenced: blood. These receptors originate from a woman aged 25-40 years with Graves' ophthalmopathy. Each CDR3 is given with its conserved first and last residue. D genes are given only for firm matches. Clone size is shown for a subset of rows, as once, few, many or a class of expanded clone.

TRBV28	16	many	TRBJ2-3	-	CASSMAGYGGTDTQYF	TGTGCCAGCAGTATGGCCGGTTACGGCGGCACAGATACGCAGTATTTT
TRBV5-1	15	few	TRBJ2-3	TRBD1	CASSAEGGAGDTQYF	TGCGCCAGCAGCGCGGAAGGGGGCGCGGGAGATACGCAGTATTTT
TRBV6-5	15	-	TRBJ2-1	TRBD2	CASSYTASGGGEQFF	TGTGCCAGCAGTTACACCGCTAGCGGGGGTGGTGAGCAGTTCTTC
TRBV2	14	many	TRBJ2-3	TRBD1	CASLRTGLADTQYF	TGTGCCAGCTTACGGACAGGGCTCGCAGATACGCAGTATTTT
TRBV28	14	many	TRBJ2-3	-	CASSFHLRPDTQYF	TGTGCCAGCAGTTTTCACCTGAGGCCAGATACGCAGTATTTT
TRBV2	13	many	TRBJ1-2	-	CASTSGGEYGYTF	TGTGCCAGCACCTCTGGGGGAGAATATGGCTACACCTTC
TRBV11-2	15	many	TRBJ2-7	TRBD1	CASSLVPGQGYEQYF	TGTGCCAGCAGCTTAGTGCCGGGACAGGGCTACGAGCAGTACTTC
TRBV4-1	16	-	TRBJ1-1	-	CASRSREGQGNTEAFF	TGCGCCAGCAGAAGTAGGGAGGGGCAGGGTAACACTGAAGCTTTCTTT
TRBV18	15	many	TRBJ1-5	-	CASSPPGGIGQPQHF	TGTGCCAGCTCACCCCCCGGCGGGATAGGTCAGCCCCAGCATTTT
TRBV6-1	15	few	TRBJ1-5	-	CASSDTGRFVQPQHF	TGTGCCAGCAGTGATACCGGACGATTCGTTCAGCCCCAGCATTTT
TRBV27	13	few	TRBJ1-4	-	CASSGGGNEKLFF	TGTGCCAGCAGTGGGGGGGGTAATGAAAAACTGTTTTTT
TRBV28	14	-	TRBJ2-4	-	CASDQGLAKNIQYF	TGTGCCAGCGACCAAGGGTTAGCCAAAAACATTCAGTACTTC
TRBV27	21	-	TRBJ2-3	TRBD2	CASSFLAGGPSGTTSTDTQYF	TGTGCCAGCAGTTTTTTAGCGGGGGGGCCGTCGGGCACCACTAGCACAGATACGCAGTATTTT
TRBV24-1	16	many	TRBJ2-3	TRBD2	CATSDYYGTTTDTQYF	TGTGCCACCAGTGATTACTACGGGACTACCACAGATACGCAGTATTTT
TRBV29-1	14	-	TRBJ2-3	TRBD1	CSVESDRGTDTQYF	TGCAGCGTTGAATCCGACAGGGGTACAGATACGCAGTATTTT
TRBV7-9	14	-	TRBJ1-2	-	CASSFYTGTAGYTF	TGTGCCAGCAGCTTCTATACAGGGACGGCTGGCTACACCTTC
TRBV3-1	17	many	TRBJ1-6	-	CASSQGQQGTYNSPLHF	TGTGCCAGCAGCCAAGGACAACAGGGAACCTATAATTCACCCCTCCACTTT
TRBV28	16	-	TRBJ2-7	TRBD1	CASSLFGTGSRYEQYF	TGTGCCAGCAGTTTGTTCGGGACAGGGAGTCGGTACGAGCAGTACTTC
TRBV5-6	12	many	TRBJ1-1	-	CASSEGPRQAFF	TGTGCCAGCAGCGAAGGGCCCAGACAAGCTTTCTTT
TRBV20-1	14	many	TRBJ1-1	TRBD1	CSGSTRQGNTEAFF	TGCAGTGGGTCGACCCGACAGGGGAACACTGAAGCTTTCTTT
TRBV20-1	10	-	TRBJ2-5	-	CSAPEETQYF	TGCAGTGCGCCAGAAGAGACCCAGTACTTC
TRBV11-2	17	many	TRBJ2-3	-	CASSSGVGATSTDTQYF	TGTGCCAGCAGCTCAGGGGTTGGGGCAACTAGCACAGATACGCAGTATTTT
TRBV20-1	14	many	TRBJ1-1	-	CSAMFVGKATEAFF	TGCAGTGCTATGTTTGTGGGGAAGGCCACTGAAGCTTTCTTT
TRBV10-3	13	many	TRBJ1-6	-	CAISDRQNSPLHF	TGTGCCATCAGTGACCGCCAGAATTCACCCCTCCACTTT
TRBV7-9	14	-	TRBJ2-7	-	CASSLGSGVYEQYF	TGTGCCAGCAGCTTAGGGTCAGGGGTGTACGAGCAGTACTTC
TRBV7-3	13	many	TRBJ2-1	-	CASSQGGLSEQFF	TGTGCCAGCAGCCAGGGGGGGCTGAGTGAGCAGTTCTTC
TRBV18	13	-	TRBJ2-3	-	CASSPSDSRPQYF	TGTGCCAGCTCACCCTCCGACAGCAGGCCGCAGTATTTT
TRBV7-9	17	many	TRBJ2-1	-	CASSLFGPRINYNEQFF	TGTGCCAGCAGCTTATTTGGTCCCCGAATAAACTACAATGAGCAGTTCTTC
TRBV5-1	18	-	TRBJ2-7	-	CASSLGDGGTEGDYEQYF	TGTGCCAGCAGCTTAGGGGATGGCGGGACCGAGGGGGACTACGAGCAGTACTTC
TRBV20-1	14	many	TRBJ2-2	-	CSASSLQTTGELFF	TGCAGTGCTAGTAGTTTACAAACCACCGGGGAGCTGTTTTTT
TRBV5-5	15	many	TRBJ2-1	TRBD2	CASSTGTSEYNEQFF	TGTGCCAGCAGCACCGGGACTAGCGAGTACAATGAGCAGTTCTTC
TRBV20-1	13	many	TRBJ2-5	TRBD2	CSAGLVAGETQYF	TGCAGTGCTGGACTAGTTGCGGGAGAGACCCAGTACTTC
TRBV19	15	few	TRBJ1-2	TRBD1	CASSTPNRGFYGYTF	TGTGCCAGTAGTACGCCAAACAGGGGCTTCTATGGCTACACCTTC
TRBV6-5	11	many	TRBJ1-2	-	CASSYWDGYTF	TGTGCCAGCAGTTACTGGGACGGCTACACCTTC
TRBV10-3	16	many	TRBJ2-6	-	CAISEGSHSGANVLTF	TGTGCCATCAGTGAAGGCAGCCACTCTGGGGCCAACGTCCTGACTTTC
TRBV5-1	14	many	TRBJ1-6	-	CASSLEAANSPLHF	TGCGCCAGCAGCTTGGAGGCAGCAAATTCACCCCTCCACTTT
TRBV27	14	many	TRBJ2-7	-	CASSSPGHPNEQYF	TGTGCCAGCAGCAGTCCGGGACACCCCAACGAGCAGTACTTC
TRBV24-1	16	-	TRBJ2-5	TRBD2	CATSDVLAGEQETQYF	TGTGCCACCAGTGATGTTTTAGCGGGGGAACAAGAGACCCAGTACTTC
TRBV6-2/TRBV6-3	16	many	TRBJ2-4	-	CASRGQPPFSGNIQYF	TGTGCCAGCAGAGGACAGCCTCCTTTCTCTGGAAACATTCAGTACTTC
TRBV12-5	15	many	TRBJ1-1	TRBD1	CASGLSQGIMTEAFF	TGTGCTAGTGGTTTGTCACAGGGGATTATGACTGAAGCTTTCTTT
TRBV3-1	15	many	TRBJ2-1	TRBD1	CASSPGQGLYNEQFF	TGTGCCAGCAGCCCGGGACAGGGGCTCTACAATGAGCAGTTCTTC
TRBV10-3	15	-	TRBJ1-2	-	CAISLPGLPWGGYTF	TGTGCCATCAGTTTACCGGGCCTACCCTGGGGTGGCTACACCTTC
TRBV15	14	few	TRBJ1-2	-	CATSRGGNNYGYTF	TGTGCCACCAGCAGAGGAGGGAATAACTATGGCTACACCTTC
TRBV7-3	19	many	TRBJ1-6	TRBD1	CASSYPSTGTGDKGSPLHF	TGTGCCAGCAGCTACCCATCAACCGGGACAGGGGATAAAGGTTCACCCCTCCACTTT
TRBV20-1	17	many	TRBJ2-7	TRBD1	CSARDPSVAGGEYEQYF	TGCAGTGCTAGAGATCCATCCGTGGCAGGGGGCGAATACGAGCAGTACTTC
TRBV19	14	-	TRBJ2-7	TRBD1	CASAPGTGSYEQYF	TGTGCCAGTGCCCCCGGGACAGGGTCCTACGAGCAGTACTTC
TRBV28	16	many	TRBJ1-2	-	CASSTQQGTSYYGYTF	TGTGCCAGCAGTACTCAACAGGGCACGAGCTACTATGGCTACACCTTC
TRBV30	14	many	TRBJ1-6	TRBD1	CAWSPGTGESPLHF	TGTGCCTGGAGTCCGGGGACAGGGGAATCACCCCTCCACTTT
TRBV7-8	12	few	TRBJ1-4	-	CASSPLQGGMFF	TGTGCCAGCAGCCCGTTACAGGGTGGTATGTTTTTT
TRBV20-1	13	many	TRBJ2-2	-	CSAREVDTGELFF	TGCAGTGCTAGAGAGGTGGACACCGGGGAGCTGTTTTTT
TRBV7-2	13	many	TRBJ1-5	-	CASSLESRQPQHF	TGTGCCAGCAGCTTAGAAAGTAGGCAGCCCCAGCATTTT
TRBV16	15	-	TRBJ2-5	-	CASSPPGLPQETQYF	TGTGCCAGCAGCCCTCCGGGACTCCCTCAAGAGACCCAGTACTTC
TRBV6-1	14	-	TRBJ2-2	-	CATSGQPDTGELFF	TGTGCCACCTCAGGGCAACCAGACACCGGGGAGCTGTTTTTT
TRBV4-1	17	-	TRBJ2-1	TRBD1	CASTSRGQKSSYNEQFF	TGCGCCAGCACCTCAAGGGGACAGAAAAGCTCCTACAATGAGCAGTTCTTC
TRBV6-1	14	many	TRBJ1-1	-	CASSAPESSTEAFF	TGTGCCAGCAGCGCACCCGAGAGTTCCACTGAAGCTTTCTTT
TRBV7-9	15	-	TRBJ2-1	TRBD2	CASSPSGGGLNEQFF	TGTGCCAGCAGCCCATCGGGGGGGGGCCTCAATGAGCAGTTCTTC
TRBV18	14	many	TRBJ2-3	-	CASSPPSSTDTQYF	TGTGCCAGCTCACCCCCCTCGAGCACAGATACGCAGTATTTT
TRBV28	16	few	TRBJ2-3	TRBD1	CASTNTQGQGRDTQYF	TGTGCCAGCACCAACACCCAGGGACAGGGTAGAGATACGCAGTATTTT